The clone carrying this T cell receptor beta chain was detected many times. Its target is not known. Via MiXCR, TCRdb re-called the multiplex PCR reads, giving one row per CDR3 protein. The sample comprises 180,000 or so distinct CDR3 sequences, roughly 35% of which are singletons, and about 4.1% rests with the top ten. Breast cancer patients provided tissue from their axillary draining lymph nodes. This sample is part of a study of breast tumors, draining lymph nodes, adjacent tissues. Study-level points and caveats: Luminal-like breast cancer showed significantly greater tumor-nontumor repertoire similarity than basal-like breast cancer did. Tumor TCR diversity was below lymph nodes but above nontumor tissue. That most tumor T cells come from lymph nodes remained unproven. Findings are consistent with lymph node origin and intratumoral expansion of most tumor T cells.

The germline gives CDR1 MNHEY, CDR2 SVGEGT. This CDR3 contains 16 residues. Deletions cut 2 bases from V and 0 bases from J, with 13 bases between. This chain joins TRBV6-2 or TRBV6-3 and TRBJ1-2; a weak D match, TRBD1 (5 bases). The specimen was axillary lymph node tissue. This TCR derives from a female donor with breast cancer. Some clones in this sample may be carry-over from other donors' samples. CDR3 protein: CASSYTPRQPNYGYTF. In nucleotides, the CDR3 is TGTGCCAGCAGTTACACCCCTCGACAGCCTAACTATGGCTACACCTTC.